Here is one T cell receptor (beta chain) with its context. Its specificity is not known. This specimen belongs to a study of cytomegalovirus exposure and HLA in healthy donors. V lost 3 bases and J lost 2; bases outside the gene matches: 4. This CDR3 spans 15 amino acids. Germline CDR1 and CDR2: MNHEY and SVGAGI. The PCR used 60 Vbeta and 13 Jbeta primers. Produced via immunoSEQ multiplex PCR; TCRdb's table is partial and in-frame only. Of about 180,000 clones listed, about three quarters were seen once; the top ten hold approximately 5.1%. General study points: HLA-A and HLA-B allele assignments for most subjects were reportedly predicted accurately using TCR beta sequences.

The chain uses TRBV6-5 and TRBJ2-3; 8 bases fit TRBD2. Source material: PBMCs. The receptor comes from a man aged 35-49 years in good health and CMV-seronegative. CDR3 nucleotide sequence: TGTGCCAGCAGTTATAGCGGGGCAATCACAGATACGCAGTATTTT. This translates into CASSYSGAITDTQYF.